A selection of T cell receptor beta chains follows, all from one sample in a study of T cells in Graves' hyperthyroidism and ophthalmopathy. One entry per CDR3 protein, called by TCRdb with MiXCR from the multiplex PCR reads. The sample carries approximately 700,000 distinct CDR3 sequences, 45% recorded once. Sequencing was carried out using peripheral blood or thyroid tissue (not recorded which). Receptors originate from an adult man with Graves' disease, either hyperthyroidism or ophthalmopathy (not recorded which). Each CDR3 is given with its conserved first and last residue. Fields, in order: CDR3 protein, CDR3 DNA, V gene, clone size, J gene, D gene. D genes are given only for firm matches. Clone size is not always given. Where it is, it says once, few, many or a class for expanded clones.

CDR3aa: CASTRGQGESPLHF; CDR3nt: TGTGCCAGCACCCGGGGACAGGGAGAATCACCCCTCCACTTT; v_gene: TRBV25-1; abundance: NA; j_gene: TRBJ1-6; d_gene: TRBD1
CDR3aa: CASSDAGSHYGYTF; CDR3nt: TGTGCCAGCAGTGATGCCGGGAGTCACTATGGCTACACCTTC; v_gene: TRBV10-3; abundance: NA; j_gene: TRBJ1-2; d_gene: NA
CDR3aa: CASSQDGAEAFF; CDR3nt: TGCGCCAGCAGCCAAGACGGGGCTGAAGCTTTCTTT; v_gene: TRBV11-2; abundance: few; j_gene: TRBJ1-1; d_gene: NA
CDR3aa: CSARDLGETGELFF; CDR3nt: TGCAGTGCTAGAGATTTGGGGGAGACCGGGGAGCTGTTTTTT; v_gene: TRBV20-1; abundance: few; j_gene: TRBJ2-2; d_gene: NA
CDR3aa: CASSSMTTSSGANVLTF; CDR3nt: TGTGCCAGCAGCTCAATGACAACAAGCTCTGGGGCCAACGTCCTGACTTTC; v_gene: TRBV7-9; abundance: few; j_gene: TRBJ2-6; d_gene: NA
CDR3aa: CASSELKGINEKLFF; CDR3nt: TGTGCCAGCAGTGAATTAAAAGGGATTAATGAAAAACTGTTTTTT; v_gene: TRBV25-1; abundance: many; j_gene: TRBJ1-4; d_gene: NA
CDR3aa: CASSLLYNYGYTF; CDR3nt: TGTGCCAGTTCCCTCCTTTATAACTATGGCTACACCTTC; v_gene: TRBV19; abundance: few; j_gene: TRBJ1-2; d_gene: NA
CDR3aa: CASSPDRYGYTF; CDR3nt: TGTGCCAGCAGCCCTGACAGATATGGCTACACCTTC; v_gene: TRBV7-2; abundance: many; j_gene: TRBJ1-2; d_gene: NA
CDR3aa: CASSYSPGANEKLFF; CDR3nt: TGTGCCAGCAGTTACTCGCCAGGGGCGAATGAAAAACTGTTTTTT; v_gene: TRBV6-6; abundance: few; j_gene: TRBJ1-4; d_gene: NA
CDR3aa: CASSLSRRGGTF; CDR3nt: TGTGCCAGCAGTTTATCCCGCAGGGGTGGCACCTTC; v_gene: TRBV27; abundance: NA; j_gene: TRBJ1-2; d_gene: NA